The clone carrying this T cell receptor (beta chain) is termed medium-sized (0.01 to 0.1%). What it binds is unknown. All unsorted peripheral T cells were captured because whole blood was used without fractionation. The sample originates from a study of HIV-infected patients and healthy controls. General observations from the study: CMV-associated CDR3s mostly grew nonsignificantly during therapy, while HIV-associated CDR3s declined significantly.

400 to 550 ng RNA was reverse transcribed with alpha and beta constant-region primers. Separate chain-specific third strand synthesis with multiplexing indices produced the alpha and beta libraries. MiXCR was run by TCRdb on the 5' RACE reads, yielding one entry per CDR3 protein. The sample holds 5,000 to 6,500 distinct CDR3 sequences; around 8.8% are singletons and the top ten take 20%. The CDR3 runs to 16 residues. Per germline, CDR1 SGHTA and CDR2 FQGNSA. J was trimmed by 5 bases and V by 5 bases; bases with no gene match: 12. The chain has TRBV7-2 and TRBJ2-5, with 9 bases fitting TRBD2. Sample: blood, taken before antiretroviral therapy. The source is an adult with HIV infection. The CDR3 spells CASSPRGSSGVETQYF. The CDR3 region has the DNA TGTGCCAGCAGCCCCAGGGGGTCTAGCGGGGTGGAGACCCAGTACTTC.